This T cell receptor (beta chain) was obtained from a study of blood T cell repertoires in COVID-19. Study-wide context: COVID-19 samples, acute and convalescent, were from the United States, Italy and Spain.

Sequencing used immunoSEQ multiplex PCR; TCRdb keeps in-frame clones, though not all of them. The data contain a few hundred thousand clones, more than 85% of them seen just once; the ten biggest clones take up about 3.6%. The CDR3 extends over 12 amino acids. The V end lost 3 bases, the J end lost 7 bases, and 8 bases lay between the germline ends. Germline-derived CDR1 and CDR2 are LNHDA and SQIVND (reference sequence). The rearrangement joins TRBV19 to TRBJ2-3, with unresolved D. The sample was peripheral blood. The receptor was derived from a man younger than 35 with active or convalescent COVID-19. CDR3 region: CASSMNMNTQYF. The CDR3 DNA reads as TGTGCCAGTAGTATGAACATGAATACGCAGTATTTT.